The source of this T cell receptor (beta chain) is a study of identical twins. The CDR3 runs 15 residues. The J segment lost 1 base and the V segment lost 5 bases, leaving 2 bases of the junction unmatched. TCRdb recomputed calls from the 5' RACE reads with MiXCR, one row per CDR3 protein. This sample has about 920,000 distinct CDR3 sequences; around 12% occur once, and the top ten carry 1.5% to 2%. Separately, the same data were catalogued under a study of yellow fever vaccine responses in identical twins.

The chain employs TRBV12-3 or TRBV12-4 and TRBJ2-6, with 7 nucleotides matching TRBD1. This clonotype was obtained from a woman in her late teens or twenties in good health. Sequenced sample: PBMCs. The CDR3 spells CASSHRGSGANVLTF. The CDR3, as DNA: TGTGCCAGCAGTCACAGGGGATCTGGGGCCAACGTCCTGACTTTC.